A single sample gave rise to the 22 T cell receptor beta chains below, sequenced in a study of patients with pleural tuberculosis. Each CDR3 protein gets one entry after TCRdb re-called the reads with MiXCR. In the table there are tens of thousands of distinct CDR3 sequences, less than 8% of which are singletons. The receptors come from a human donor with pleural tuberculosis.

This clonotype was observed at least ten times. This rearrangement joins TRBV5-6 to TRBJ1-5; 7 bases fit TRBD1. With V trimmed by 4 bases and J by 11 bases, 6 bases remained unmatched. The CDR3 extends over 12 amino acids. Germline V lookup: CDR1 SGHDT, CDR2 YYEEEE. In DNA form, the CDR3 reads TGTGCCAGCAGCCAAGGGGGCTCGGCCCAGCATTTT. Its translation: CASSQGGSAQHF.

In its sample, this clonotype was seen many times. The chain employs TRBV10-3 and TRBJ2-1; TRBD2 matches 9 bases. The CDR3 covers 14 residues. CDR1 is ENHRY and CDR2 is SYGVKD in the germline V gene. V shed 6 bases and J 9 bases; nucleotides not matched to a gene: 9. This CDR3 reads CAISLSGGDREQFF. CDR3 coding DNA: TGTGCCATCAGCCTTAGCGGGGGTGATCGTGAGCAGTTCTTC.

This clonotype was counted many times. The rearrangement uses TRBV4-1 and TRBJ2-7, with D perhaps TRBD2 (6 bases). Germline CDR1 is MGHRA and CDR2 is YSYEKL. This CDR3 is 15 amino acids long. Deletions cut 5 bases from V and 3 bases from J, with 17 bases between. CDR3 sequence reads: CASSATSSPGYEQYV. The CDR3 DNA reads as TGCGCCAGCAGCGCAACTAGCTCCCCTGGCTACGAGCAGTACGTC.

This clonotype has at least ten counts. CDR3 sequence: CASTSSRGTGGNTIYF. The CDR3 DNA sequence: TGTGCCAGCACCTCTTCTAGGGGGACGGGGGGAAACACCATATATTTT. J is TRBJ1-3 and V is TRBV13, with TRBD1 as a possible D gene (6 bases). V was shortened by 7 bases and J by 4 bases, with 20 bases between the two germline ends. CDR1 PRHDT and CDR2 FYEKMQ come from the germline V gene (reference sequence). This CDR3 contains 16 residues.

This clonotype was observed at least ten times. The genes are TRBV19 and TRBJ1-2, with a tentative D call TRBD1 (6 bases). Germline values: CDR1 LNHDA, CDR2 SQIVND (reference sequence). Trimming pared 5 bases from V and 8 bases from J, leaving 12 bases between. This CDR3 contains 12 residues. For the CDR3, the DNA is TGTGCCAGTAGTTACGGGGGCGGGGGCTACACCTTC. This gives the protein CASSYGGGGYTF. The complete variable domain, with remaining parts taken from reference TRBV19 and TRBJ1-2, reads DGGITQSPKYLFRKEGQNVTLSCEQNLNHDAMYWYRQDPGQGLRLIYYSQIVNDFQKGDIAEGYSVSREKKESFPLTVTSAQKNPTAFYLCASSYGGGGYTFGSGTRLTVV.

This clonotype was seen many times. The chain couples TRBV20-1 to TRBJ2-7; 8 positions agree with TRBD2. Germline V gene lookup returns CDR1 DFQATT and CDR2 SNEGSKA (reference sequence). There are 14 residues in the CDR3. V lost 5 bases, J lost 2 bases, and 8 bases stayed unmatched. The DNA of the CDR3 is TGCAGTGCTTCCTCGACTAGCGCTACCTACGAGCAGTACTTC. Amino acids: CSASSTSATYEQYF.

About this clonotype: This may come from a read error, since a much larger clone is one base off. The chain combines TRBV11-1 with TRBJ2-1; no firm D call. Trimming took 3 bases from V and 11 from J, leaving 11 bases between them. The CDR3 runs 12 residues. Looked up from germline, CDR1 is SGHAT and CDR2 is FQDESV (reference sequence). The DNA for the CDR3 is TGTGCCAGCAGCTTTAAACGTAATAAGCAGTTCTTC. It translates to CASSFKRNKQFF. Looking up the rest from reference TRBV11-1 and TRBJ2-1 gives the full variable domain: EAEVAQSPRYKITEKSQAVAFWCDPISGHATLYWYRQILGQGPELLVQFQDESVVDDSQLPKDRFSAERLKGVDSTLKIQPAELGDSAMYLCASSFKRNKQFFGPGTRLTVL.

This clonotype was observed a handful of times. This chain links TRBV19 with TRBJ1-1; maybe TRBD1 (5 bases). Trimming took off 11 bases at V and 4 bases at J, with 14 bases between the two ends. Per germline, CDR1 LNHDA and CDR2 SQIVND (reference sequence). The CDR3 has 12 residues. The chain's CDR3 is CAGKTVGTEAFF. The CDR3, as DNA: TGTGCCGGCAAGACAGTGGGCACTGAAGCTTTCTTT.

This clonotype was found many times. The chain has TRBV20-1 and TRBJ2-5; perhaps TRBD1 as D (6 bases). Germline loops: CDR1 DFQATT, CDR2 SNEGSKA (reference sequence). There are 14 residues in the CDR3. V was pared by 5 bases and J by 3 bases, with 16 bases between. The CDR3 spells CSASNLDRKETQYF. The CDR3 DNA reads TGCAGTGCTTCCAACTTAGACAGGAAAGAGACCCAGTACTTC.

This clonotype has more than one count but fewer than ten. This chain uses TRBV12-3 or TRBV12-4 with TRBJ1-5; weak D call: TRBD1 (6 bases). There are 15 residues in the CDR3. V lost 6 bases to trimming and J lost 0 bases, with 12 bases between them. The DNA for the CDR3 is TGTGCCAGCAGCGGACAGATAAATAGCAATCAGCCCCAGCATTTT. Its protein is CASSGQINSNQPQHF.

Many counts were recorded for this clonotype. Written as DNA, the CDR3 is TGTGCCAGCATCCCGGATGGGGACACTGAAGCTTTCTTT. Protein sequence: CASIPDGDTEAFF. The chain combines TRBV12-3 or TRBV12-4 with TRBJ1-1, with D uncertain. The CDR3 has 13 amino acids. Trimming took off 7 bases at V and 3 bases at J, with 12 bases between the two ends.

This clonotype has ten or more counts. The J gene is TRBJ2-1, the V gene TRBV20-1; 8 bases match TRBD1. The length of the CDR3 is 15 residues. Per germline, CDR1 DFQATT and CDR2 SNEGSKA (reference sequence). The trim removed 5 bases at V and 4 bases at J, leaving 10 bases unmatched. CDR3 protein: CSAVSQTGVYNEQFF. DNA for the CDR3: TGCAGTGCTGTATCTCAGACAGGGGTATACAATGAGCAGTTCTTC.

There are many counts of this clonotype. V gene TRBV20-1 combines with J gene TRBJ2-7; D assignment may be TRBD1 or TRBD2 (5 bases each). The CDR3 runs 13 residues. Germline loops: CDR1 DFQATT, CDR2 SNEGSKA (reference sequence). Trimming took off 0 bases at V and 4 bases at J, with 10 bases between the two ends. CDR3 DNA: TGCAGTGCTAGAGATTCCAGGGAGTACGAGCAGTACTTC. This codes for CSARDSREYEQYF.

This clonotype was counted at least ten times. The rearrangement joins TRBV20-1 to TRBJ2-7; 7 bases are a match to TRBD2. CDR3 length: 14 amino acids. CDR1 and CDR2 (germline): DFQATT, SNEGSKA (reference sequence). V was pared by 6 bases and J by 4 bases, with 12 bases of the junction left unmatched. The DNA of the CDR3 is TGCAGTGCGCCTGGACCCGGGAGGACTTACGAGCAGTACTTC. Protein product: CSAPGPGRTYEQYF.

The chain joins TRBV5-1 to TRBJ1-1; D is uncertain. The CDR3 spans 14 residues. Germline CDR1 reads SGHRS; CDR2 reads YFSETQ. Trimming stripped 5 bases from V and 0 bases from J, with 11 bases between. CDR3 DNA sequence: TGCGCCAGCAGTAAAGACGGCATGAACACTGAAGCTTTCTTT. Translation: CASSKDGMNTEAFF.

Remarks on this clonotype: This may be a read error: a much more frequent sequence differs by one nucleotide. The V and J genes are TRBV6-2 or TRBV6-3 and TRBJ2-7; tentatively, D is TRBD2 (5 bases). CDR1 and CDR2 (germline): MNHEY, SVGEGT. This CDR3 has 13 amino acids. The CDR3 DNA reads TGTGCCAGCAGCTGGACTGGTACCTACGAGCAGCACTTC. Protein product: CASSWTGTYEQHF.

Comments on this clonotype: The junction departs from germline at one end; a sequencing error may be responsible. The rearrangement links TRBV12-5 to TRBJ1-2, with D unclear. CDR3 length equals 16 residues. The germline gives CDR1 LGHNT, CDR2 FRNRAP. CDR3 nucleotide sequence: TGTGCTAGTGGTTTGGTACTCTCCACTGAAGCGGAGGGCTACATCTTC. Its translation is CASGLVLSTEAEGYIF.

This clonotype was seen many times. CDR3 DNA: TGTGCCAGCAGTCTGTTACCGCTTAGTGAGCAGTTCTTC. Protein product: CASSLLPLSEQFF. This chain connects TRBV27 to TRBJ2-1; D is uncertain. This CDR3 contains 13 residues. Looked up from germline, CDR1 is MNHEY and CDR2 is SMNVEV (reference sequence). The ends were cut back, 5 bases at V and 9 bases at J, with 14 bases in the middle.

This clonotype was found many times. This chain links TRBV2 with TRBJ2-7; D may correspond to TRBD1 or TRBD2 (5 bases each). V was clipped by 7 bases and J by 1 base, with 14 bases between them. There are 14 residues in the CDR3. Germline CDR1 SNHLY, CDR2 FYNNEI. The CDR3 bases are TGTGCCAGCACCAGGGAGAGGGGATCCTACGAGCAGTACTTC. Protein: CASTRERGSYEQYF. Variable domain in full (rest from reference TRBV2 and TRBJ2-7): EPEVTQTPSHQVTQMGQEVILRCVPISNHLYFYWYRQILGQKVEFLVSFYNNEISEKSEIFDDQFSVERPDGSNFTLKIRSTKLEDSAMYFCASTRERGSYEQYFGPGTRLTVT.

This clonotype has a count of ten or more. The rearrangement uses TRBV11-2 and TRBJ2-7; D unclear. In germline, CDR1 is SGHAT, CDR2 FQNNGV. Deletions cut 5 bases from V and 8 bases from J, with 16 bases between. The CDR3 extends over 13 amino acids. The CDR3 spells CASSPPALFKQYF. CDR3 bases: TGTGCCAGCAGCCCTCCGGCCCTCTTCAAGCAGTACTTC.

Ten or more counts support this clonotype. This chain connects TRBV20-1 to TRBJ1-6; D gene ambiguous. Germline assignment: CDR1 DFQATT and CDR2 SNEGSKA (reference sequence). V was pared by 0 bases and J by 9 bases, with 24 bases between. This CDR3 comprises 18 residues. CDR3 DNA: TGCAGTGCTAGAGACCACCCAAGCAGGCTTCGTGGAGTTTCACCCCTCCACTTT. Its translation is CSARDHPSRLRGVSPLHF.

Many counts were recorded for this clonotype. This chain joins TRBV28 and TRBJ1-1; D is uncertain. The CDR3 sequence is 12 residues long. In germline, CDR1 is MDHEN, CDR2 SYDVKM. V shed 7 bases and J shed 2 bases, with 8 bases lying between them. The DNA for the CDR3 is TGTGCCAGCAACGTTGGAAACACTGAAGCTTTCTTT. It yields the protein CASNVGNTEAFF.